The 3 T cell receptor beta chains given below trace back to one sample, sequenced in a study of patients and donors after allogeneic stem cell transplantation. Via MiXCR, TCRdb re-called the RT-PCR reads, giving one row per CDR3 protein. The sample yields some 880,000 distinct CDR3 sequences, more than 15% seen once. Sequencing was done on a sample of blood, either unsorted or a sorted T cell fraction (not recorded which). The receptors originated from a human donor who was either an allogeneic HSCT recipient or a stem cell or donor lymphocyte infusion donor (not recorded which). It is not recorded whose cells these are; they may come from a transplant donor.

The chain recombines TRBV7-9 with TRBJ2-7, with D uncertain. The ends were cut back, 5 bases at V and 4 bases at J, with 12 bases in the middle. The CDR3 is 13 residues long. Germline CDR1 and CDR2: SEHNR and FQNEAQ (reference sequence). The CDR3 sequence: CASSPSFRYEQYF. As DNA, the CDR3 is TGTGCCAGCAGCCCCTCCTTCAGATACGAGCAGTACTTC.

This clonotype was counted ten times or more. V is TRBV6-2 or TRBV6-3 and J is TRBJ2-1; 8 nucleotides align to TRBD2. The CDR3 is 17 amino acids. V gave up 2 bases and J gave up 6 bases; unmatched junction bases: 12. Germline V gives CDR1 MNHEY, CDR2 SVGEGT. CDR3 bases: TGTGCCAGCAGTTACGGACTAGCTGGTTGGCCCGGCAATGAGCAGTTCTTC. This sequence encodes CASSYGLAGWPGNEQFF.

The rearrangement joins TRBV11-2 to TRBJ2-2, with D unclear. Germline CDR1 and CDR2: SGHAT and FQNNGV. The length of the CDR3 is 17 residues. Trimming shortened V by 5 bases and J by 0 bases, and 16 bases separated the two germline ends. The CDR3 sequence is CASSRSPRTSNTGELFF. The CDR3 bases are TGTGCCAGCAGCCGTTCACCCCGTACATCGAACACCGGGGAGCTGTTTTTT.